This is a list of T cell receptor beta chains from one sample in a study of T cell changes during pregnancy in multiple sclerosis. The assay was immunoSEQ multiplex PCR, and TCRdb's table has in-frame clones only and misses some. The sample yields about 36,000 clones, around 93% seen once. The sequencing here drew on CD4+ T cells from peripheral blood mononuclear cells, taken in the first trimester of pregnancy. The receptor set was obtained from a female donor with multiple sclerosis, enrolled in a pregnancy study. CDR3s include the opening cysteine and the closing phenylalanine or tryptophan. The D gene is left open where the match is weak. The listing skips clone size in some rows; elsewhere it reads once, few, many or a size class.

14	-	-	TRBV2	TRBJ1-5	TGTGCCAGCAGTGAAGCTCGGGGGTCGGTGCCCCAGCATTTT	CASSEARGSVPQHF
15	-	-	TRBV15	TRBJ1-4	TGTGCCACCAGCAAACTCAGTGGAGCCGTTGAAAAACTGTTTTTT	CATSKLSGAVEKLFF
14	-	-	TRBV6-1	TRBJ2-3	TGTGCCGGAAAAGTGACAGGATCCACAGATACGCAGTATTTT	CAGKVTGSTDTQYF
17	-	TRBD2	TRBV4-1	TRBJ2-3	TGCGCCAGCAGCCACCGAGCCCTAGCGGGAGACACAGATACGCAGTATTTT	CASSHRALAGDTDTQYF
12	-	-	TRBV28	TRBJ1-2	TGTGCCAGCAGTTCAGTTAACTATGGCTACACCTTC	CASSSVNYGYTF
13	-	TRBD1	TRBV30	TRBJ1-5	TGTGCCTGGAGTCCAGCAGGGGGTCAGCCCCAGCATTTT	CAWSPAGGQPQHF
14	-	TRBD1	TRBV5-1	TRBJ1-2	TGCGCCAGCAGCTTGGGGACAGGGACCTATGGCTACACCTTC	CASSLGTGTYGYTF
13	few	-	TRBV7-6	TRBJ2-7	TGTGCCAGCAGCCCAACAGGACGGTACGAGCAGTACTTC	CASSPTGRYEQYF
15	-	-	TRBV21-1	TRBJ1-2	TGTGCCAGCAGCAAAGTTAGCAGGGGTAACTATGGCTACACCTTC	CASSKVSRGNYGYTF
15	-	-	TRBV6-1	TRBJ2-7	TGTGCCACCCGTATTGGACACTTGAGCTCCTACGAGCAGTACTTC	CATRIGHLSSYEQYF
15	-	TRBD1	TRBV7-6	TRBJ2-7	TGTGCCAGCAGCTTATGGGACAGGCCTCTCTACGAGCAGTACTTC	CASSLWDRPLYEQYF
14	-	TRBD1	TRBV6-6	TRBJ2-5	TGTGCCAGCAGATATCCGGGACAGGCGGAGACCCAGTACTTC	CASRYPGQAETQYF
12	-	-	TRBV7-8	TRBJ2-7	TGTGCCAGCAGCTTTGGCGGCGGCGAGCAGTACTTC	CASSFGGGEQYF